This T cell receptor beta chain was identified in a study of beta chain features in type 1 diabetes. In the study overall: Over all samples combined, some 110 million sorted cells were examined.

Reverse transcribing all isolated RNA meant expressed TCRB transcripts were sequenced. Sequencing used immunoSEQ multiplex PCR; TCRdb keeps in-frame clones, though not all of them. The sample consists of about 320,000 clones, roughly 15% of them appearing once. This clone was counted between two and nine times. The clonotype originates from a man between 25 and 39 years old in good health. Material: central memory CD4+ T cells from blood.

The CDR3 loop is CASGLRQGNTEAFF. For the CDR3, the DNA is TGTGCCAGCGGGCTCAGGCAGGGAAACACTGAAGCTTTCTTT. The V call is TRBV6-6, the J call TRBJ1-1; perhaps TRBD1 as D (5 bases). The CDR3 spans 14 residues. CDR1 and CDR2 (germline): MNHNY, SVGAGI (reference sequence). The V end lost 8 bases, the J end lost 2 bases, and 15 bases lay between the germline ends.